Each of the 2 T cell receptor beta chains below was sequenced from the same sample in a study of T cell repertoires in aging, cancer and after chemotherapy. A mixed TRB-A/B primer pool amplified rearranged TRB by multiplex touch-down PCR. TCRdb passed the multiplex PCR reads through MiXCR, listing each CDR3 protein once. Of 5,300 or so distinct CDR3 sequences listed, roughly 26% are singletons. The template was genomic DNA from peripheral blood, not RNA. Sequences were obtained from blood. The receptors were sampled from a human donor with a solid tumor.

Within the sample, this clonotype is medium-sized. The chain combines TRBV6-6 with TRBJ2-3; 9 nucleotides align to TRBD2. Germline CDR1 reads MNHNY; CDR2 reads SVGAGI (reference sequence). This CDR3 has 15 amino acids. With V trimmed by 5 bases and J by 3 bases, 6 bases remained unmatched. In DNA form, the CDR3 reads TGTGCCAGCAGTCAGTTGGGACTAGCAACAGATACGCAGTATTTT. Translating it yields CASSQLGLATDTQYF.

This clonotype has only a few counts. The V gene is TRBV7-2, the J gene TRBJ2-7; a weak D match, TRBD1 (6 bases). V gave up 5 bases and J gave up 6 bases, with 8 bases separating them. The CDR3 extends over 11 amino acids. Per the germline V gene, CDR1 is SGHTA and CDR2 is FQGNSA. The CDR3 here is CASSQGFEQYF. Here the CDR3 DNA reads TGTGCCAGCAGCCAGGGGTTCGAGCAGTACTTC.